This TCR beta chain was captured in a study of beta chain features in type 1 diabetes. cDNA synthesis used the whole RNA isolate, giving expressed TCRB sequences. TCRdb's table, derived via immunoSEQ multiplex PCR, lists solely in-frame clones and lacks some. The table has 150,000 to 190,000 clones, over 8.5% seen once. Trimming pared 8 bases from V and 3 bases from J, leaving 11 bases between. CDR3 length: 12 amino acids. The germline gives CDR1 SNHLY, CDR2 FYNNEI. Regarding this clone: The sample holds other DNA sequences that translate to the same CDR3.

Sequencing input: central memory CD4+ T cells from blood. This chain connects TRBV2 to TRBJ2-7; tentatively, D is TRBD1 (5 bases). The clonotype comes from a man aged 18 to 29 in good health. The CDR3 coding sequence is TGTGCCAGCTCTACAGGTTTCTACGAGCAGTACTTC. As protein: CASSTGFYEQYF.